The 10 T cell receptor beta chains given below trace back to one sample, sequenced in a study of human T cells and chemical hapten exposure. This sample's time point: pre-sensitization, week 0. Stated treatment: therapeutic diphenylcyclopropenone sensitization with weekly scalp DPC. TCRdb reprocessed the RACE reads via MiXCR and lists one record per CDR3 protein. The data hold more than 50,000 distinct CDR3 sequences, with around 7% observed a single time. Sequenced here: whole blood, sampled in connection with sensitization to the hapten diphenylcyclopropenone (DPC). The receptor source for this set is a woman in her twenties or thirties with alopecia areata. Some clones in this sample may be carry-over from other donors' samples.

This clonotype has at least ten counts. This sequence joins TRBV5-1 and TRBJ1-1; D is unresolved. The germline gives CDR1 SGHRS, CDR2 YFSETQ. V was cut by 5 bases and J by 1 base, with 12 bases left in between. This CDR3 spans 14 amino acids. CDR3 nucleotides: TGCGCCAGCAGTAATGAACAGAAGAACACTGAAGCTTTCTTT. This codes for CASSNEQKNTEAFF. Using reference TRBV5-1 and TRBJ1-1 for the parts outside the CDR3, the full variable domain is KAGVTQTPRYLIKTRGQQVTLSCSPISGHRSVSWYQQTPGQGLQFLFEYFSETQRNKGNFPGRFSGRQFSNSRSEMNVSTLELGDSALYLCASSNEQKNTEAFFGQGTRLTVV.

This clonotype has ten or more counts. The V gene is TRBV10-3, the J gene TRBJ2-7, with a tentative D call TRBD2 (5 bases). The V gene's germline CDR1 is ENHRY and CDR2 SYGVKD. The CDR3 loop spans 14 amino acids. V was shortened by 7 bases and J by 0 bases, with 13 bases between the two germline ends. The CDR3 nucleotides read TGTGCCATCAACGCGGGCAGGAGCTCCTACGAGCAGTACTTC. Translating it yields CAINAGRSSYEQYF.

This clonotype was observed a few times. The chain combines TRBV7-9 with TRBJ1-4, with 10 bases that match TRBD1. After removal of 5 bases from V and 8 bases from J, the junction contained 8 bases not matched to a gene. Germline V CDR1 and CDR2: SEHNR, FQNEAQ (reference sequence). The CDR3 runs to 15 residues. CDR3 nucleotides: TGTGCCAGCAGCCGTGGACAGGGGGATCAAGAAAAACTGTTTTTT. It codes for CASSRGQGDQEKLFF.

This clonotype was detected ten times or more. The rearrangement joins TRBV11-1 to TRBJ2-4, with 8 bases lining up with TRBD1. This CDR3 is built from 13 residues. Germline V CDR1 and CDR2: SGHAT, FQDESV (reference sequence). The junction had 5 bases not matched to a gene; V was cut back by 5 bases and J by 8 bases. CDR3 amino acids: CASSPDRGDIQYF. As DNA, the CDR3 is TGTGCCAGCAGCCCCGACAGGGGCGACATTCAGTACTTC.

This clonotype came up a few times. This chain links TRBV25-1 with TRBJ1-6; D gene ambiguous. Germline assignment: CDR1 MGHDK and CDR2 SYGVNS. V lost 8 bases and J 0 bases, leaving 5 bases between the germline ends. The CDR3 is 13 residues long. The CDR3 nucleotides are TGTGCCAGCCAAAGCTCCTATAATTCACCCCTCCACTTT. Translated: CASQSSYNSPLHF.

The sample holds a few counts of this clonotype. CDR3 loop: CASSEHGGIHEQYF. The CDR3 DNA sequence: TGTGCCAGCAGTGAGCACGGGGGGATCCACGAGCAGTACTTC. The chain combines TRBV25-1 with TRBJ2-7; TRBD2 agrees at 7 bases. Germline CDR1 and CDR2: MGHDK and SYGVNS. V dropped 3 bases and J dropped 5; count of bases not matched to a gene: 7. This CDR3 comprises 14 residues.

This chain joins TRBV29-1 and TRBJ2-3; no reliable D call. This CDR3 has 12 residues. From germline, CDR1 is SQVTM and CDR2 ANQGSEA. Trimming took off 5 bases at V and 1 base at J, with 7 bases between the two ends. CDR3 residues: CSVSDGTDTQYF. The CDR3 DNA sequence: TGCAGCGTTTCAGACGGCACAGATACGCAGTATTTT.

This clonotype has at least ten counts. The chain couples TRBV20-1 to TRBJ1-1; D not resolved. The germline CDR1 and CDR2 sequences are DFQATT and SNEGSKA (reference sequence). The V end was cut by 6 bases, the J end by 6 bases, with 11 bases between. The CDR3 loop spans 11 amino acids. The CDR3 region has the DNA TGCAGTGCAGTGATTAGCCCTGAAGCTTTCTTT. Its protein product is CSAVISPEAFF.

This clonotype appeared once. This may come from a read error, since a much larger clone is one base off. This chain joins TRBV10-3 and TRBJ2-1; 13 bases are shared with TRBD2. The CDR3 spans 15 residues. Germline V gives CDR1 ENHRY, CDR2 SYGVKD. V lost 7 bases, J lost 8 bases, and 8 bases stayed unmatched. The CDR3 spells CAINELAGGRDEQFF. CDR3 DNA sequence: TGTGCCATCAACGAACTAGCGGGGGGGCGGGATGAGCAGTTCTTC.

Many counts were recorded for this clonotype. In DNA form, the CDR3 reads TGTGCCAGCAGCTACGGACTAGCGAAGGAATACGAGCAGTACTTC. This sequence encodes CASSYGLAKEYEQYF. The chain recombines TRBV4-2 with TRBJ2-7; 9 nucleotides agree with TRBD2. V lost 5 bases and J lost 4; bases outside the gene matches: 9. The CDR3 totals 15 residues. Germline loops: CDR1 LGHNA, CDR2 YNFKEQ.